These 7 T cell receptor beta chains came from one sample sequenced in a study of control samples from healthy donors and cancer patients. The repertoire was sequenced with immunoSEQ multiplex PCR; TCRdb's copy has only in-frame clones and lacks some. The sample lists around 100,000 clones, roughly 90% occurring once. Sequences were obtained from PBMCs. These receptors all stem from a man in his sixties with lung cancer.

This clone was detected once. One end of the junction fails to match germline, which may point to a read error. The rearrangement joins TRBV4-2 to TRBJ2-5, with D possibly TRBD2 on 6 matching bases. CDR3 length equals 15 residues. The germline V gene has CDR1 LGHNA and CDR2 YNFKEQ. The CDR3 loop is CASSQDLLASESQYF. CDR3 in DNA: TGTGCCAGCAGCCAAGATCTACTAGCCTCAGAGTCCCAGTACTTC.

This clone has more than one count but fewer than ten. This chain links TRBV12-3 or TRBV12-4 with TRBJ1-1; D is uncertain. This CDR3 has 10 residues. Trimming took off 10 bases at V and 2 bases at J, with 5 bases between the two ends. CDR3 region: CANGNTEAFF. The CDR3 DNA reads TGTGCCAACGGAAACACTGAAGCTTTCTTT.

The V call is TRBV2, the J call TRBJ1-1; D is uncertain. The CDR3 has 13 amino acids. Germline V gene data show CDR1 as SNHLY and CDR2 as FYNNEI. Between the trimmed V and J ends, which lost 7 bases and 2 bases, there was a span of 11 bases. The DNA of the CDR3 is TGTGCCAGCAACGGGATCCTCAACACTGAAGCTTTCTTT. This encodes CASNGILNTEAFF.

This clone was counted a single time. V and J are TRBV5-1 and TRBJ1-3; 8 bases line up with TRBD1. This CDR3 has 18 residues. Germline lookup yields CDR1 SGHRS and CDR2 YFSETQ. J gave up 0 bases and V 0 bases, and 8 bases lay outside the gene matches. DNA for the CDR3: TGCGCCAGCAGCTTGGCCGGGACAGGTTTTTACTCTGGAAACACCATATATTTT. Translation: CASSLAGTGFYSGNTIYF.

This rearrangement joins TRBV27 to TRBJ1-6; tentative D call: TRBD1 (6 bases). The CDR3 loop spans 12 amino acids. V was trimmed by 6 bases and J by 13 bases, leaving 13 bases between them. CDR1 and CDR2 (germline): MNHEY, SMNVEV (reference sequence). CDR3 amino acids: CASSPTGRPLHF. CDR3 nucleotides: TGTGCCAGCAGCCCAACAGGGAGGCCCCTCCACTTT.

The rearrangement uses TRBV15 and TRBJ2-5; tentatively, D is TRBD1 (7 bases). Trimming shortened V by 2 bases and J by 0 bases, and 16 bases separated the two germline ends. CDR1 and CDR2 from the germline V gene are LNHNV and YYDKDF (reference sequence). The CDR3 extends over 17 amino acids. For the CDR3, the DNA is TGTGCCACCAGCAGATCAGGGGGGCAGGGGAACCAAGAGACCCAGTACTTC. This translates into CATSRSGGQGNQETQYF.

The V and J genes are TRBV7-8 and TRBJ1-1, with D possibly matching TRBD1 (6 bases). Germline CDR1 reads SGHVS; CDR2 reads FQNEAQ. The CDR3 loop spans 15 amino acids. Trimming removed 5 bases at V and 0 bases at J, with 13 bases between. The CDR3 nucleotides are TGTGCCAGCAGCGAGAGGGGGGCCTTGAACACTGAAGCTTTCTTT. It codes for CASSERGALNTEAFF.